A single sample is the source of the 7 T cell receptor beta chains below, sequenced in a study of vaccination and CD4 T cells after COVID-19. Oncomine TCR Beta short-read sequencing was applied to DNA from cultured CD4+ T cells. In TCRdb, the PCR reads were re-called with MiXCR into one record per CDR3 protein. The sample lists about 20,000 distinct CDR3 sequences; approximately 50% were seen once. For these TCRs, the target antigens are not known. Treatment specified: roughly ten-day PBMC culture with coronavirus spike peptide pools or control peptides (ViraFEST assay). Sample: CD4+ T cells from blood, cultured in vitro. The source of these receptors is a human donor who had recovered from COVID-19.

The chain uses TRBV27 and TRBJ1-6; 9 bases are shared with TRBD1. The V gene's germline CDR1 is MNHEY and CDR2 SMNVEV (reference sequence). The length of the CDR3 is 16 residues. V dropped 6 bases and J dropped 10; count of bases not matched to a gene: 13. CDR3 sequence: CASSSLGQGSLSPLHF. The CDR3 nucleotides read TGTGCCAGCAGCTCACTCGGACAGGGGAGTCTCTCACCCCTCCACTTT.

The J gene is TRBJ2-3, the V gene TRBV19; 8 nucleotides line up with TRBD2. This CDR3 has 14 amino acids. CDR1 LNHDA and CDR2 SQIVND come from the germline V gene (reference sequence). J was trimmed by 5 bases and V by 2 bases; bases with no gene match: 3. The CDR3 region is CASSINLAGDTQYF. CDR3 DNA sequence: TGTGCCAGTAGTATAAACCTAGCGGGAGATACGCAGTATTTT.

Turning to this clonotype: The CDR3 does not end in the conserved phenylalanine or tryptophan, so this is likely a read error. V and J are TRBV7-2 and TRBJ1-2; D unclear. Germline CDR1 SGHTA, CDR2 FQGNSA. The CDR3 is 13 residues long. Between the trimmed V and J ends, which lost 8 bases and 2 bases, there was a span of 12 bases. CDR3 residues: CASLRPGNYGYTL. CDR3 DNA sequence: TGTGCCAGCCTGAGGCCGGGCAACTATGGCTACACCCTC.

CDR3 nucleotide sequence: TGTGCCACCAGAGTCGGACTAGCGGGAGGGGCCACAAGGGACGAGCAGTACTTC. Translated: CATRVGLAGGATRDEQYF. The chain carries TRBV24-1 and TRBJ2-7; 15 bases map to TRBD2. Unmatched junction bases numbered 14, after V lost 7 bases and J lost 5 bases. The CDR3 extends over 18 amino acids. Germline V gene lookup returns CDR1 KGHDR and CDR2 SFDVKD.

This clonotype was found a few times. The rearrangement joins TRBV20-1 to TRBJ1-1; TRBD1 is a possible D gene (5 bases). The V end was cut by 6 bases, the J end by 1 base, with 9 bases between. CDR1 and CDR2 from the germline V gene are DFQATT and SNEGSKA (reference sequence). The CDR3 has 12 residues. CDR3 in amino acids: CSARQPNTEAFF. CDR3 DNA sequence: TGCAGTGCAAGACAGCCGAACACTGAAGCTTTCTTT.

The CDR3 is CASSPGDRGYWTEAFF. As DNA, the CDR3 is TGTGCCAGCTCACCAGGGGACAGGGGGTACTGGACTGAAGCTTTCTTT. The gene calls are TRBV18 and TRBJ1-1; TRBD1 agrees at 11 bases. The CDR3 runs to 16 residues. The J segment lost 5 bases and the V segment lost 2 bases, leaving 7 bases of the junction unmatched. Germline-derived CDR1 and CDR2 are KGHSH and LQKENI.

CDR3 in amino acids: CATSRERDSLYGYTF. The DNA for the CDR3 is TGTGCCACCAGCAGAGAACGGGACAGCCTATATGGCTACACCTTC. The chain is built from TRBV15 and TRBJ1-2; 7 bases map to TRBD1. J gave up 5 bases and V 0 bases, and 6 bases lay outside the gene matches. Germline V gene sequence: CDR1 LNHNV, CDR2 YYDKDF (reference sequence). The CDR3 has 15 residues.